This T cell receptor (beta chain) was recovered during a study of Tregs in tolerant kidney transplant recipients. Trimming cost V 4 bases and J 4 bases; bases outside gene matches: 18. The germline V gene encodes CDR1 LGHNT and CDR2 FRNRAP. This CDR3 has 19 residues. Assay used: immunoSEQ multiplex PCR; TCRdb lists only in-frame clones, some missing. This table has 40,000 to 50,000 clones, approximately 89% appearing once. Points from the study as a whole: The small number of patients limits these findings pending further validation. Tolerant patients' donor-specific Tregs expanded beyond overall Tregs, suggesting antigen-driven growth.

Of note for this clone: Its antigen is unknown.

Mixed chimerism was transient after nonmyeloablative marrow transplants from related graft donors. Unstimulated Tregs (CD4+CD25+CD127-) and CD4+CD25- non-Tregs were sorted from PBMCs. This TCR was sampled from a human patient who received a combined kidney and bone marrow transplant. Some T cells could come from the graft donor. The chain employs TRBV12-5 and TRBJ2-1, with 8 bases identical to TRBD2. This material consisted of CD8+ T cells from blood (PBMCs), taken 12 months after the transplant. CDR3 nucleotide sequence: TGTGCTAGTGGTTCACGCGGGTTGGGAGAGGGACTAGAATACAATGAGCAGTTCTTC. Translation: CASGSRGLGEGLEYNEQFF.